This is a list of T cell receptor beta chains from one sample in a study of blood T cell repertoires in COVID-19. Profiled with immunoSEQ multiplex PCR; TCRdb holds only in-frame clones, not every one. The repertoire holds fewer than 200,000 clones, with about 88% as singletons. Material: PBMCs or T cells enriched from blood (not recorded which). The receptor set was obtained from a woman between 18 and 29 years old who had recovered from COVID-19. The CDR3 runs from the conserved cysteine through the conserved F or W. The order of the fields is V gene, J gene, D gene, clone size, CDR3 protein, CDR3 DNA. The D gene is left open where the match is weak. Not all rows give a size; the values are once, few, many and, for expanded clones, a class.

>TRBV28|TRBJ1-6|TRBD1|-
CASRNRGDNSPLHF
TGTGCCAGCAGAAACAGGGGCGATAATTCACCCCTCCACTTT
>TRBV18|TRBJ2-3|TRBD2|once
CASSPPLATGTDTQYF
TGTGCCAGCTCACCACCACTAGCGACTGGCACAGATACGCAGTATTTT
>TRBV4-3|TRBJ1-2|TRBD1|-
CASSRGTARGNNYGYTF
TGCGCCAGCAGCCGGGGGACAGCGAGGGGGAATAACTATGGCTACACCTTC
>TRBV15|TRBJ1-5|-|-
CATSRDRGNQPQHF
TGTGCCACCAGCAGAGATCGGGGGAATCAGCCCCAGCATTTT
>TRBV27|TRBJ1-1|-|-
CASSTGGGRPAFF
TGTGCCAGCAGTACGGGCGGGGGACGCCCGGCTTTCTTT
>TRBV18|TRBJ2-7|TRBD2|-
CASSPRERLAGAYEQYF
TGTGCCAGCTCACCCCGGGAACGACTAGCGGGGGCGTACGAGCAGTACTTC
>TRBV18|TRBJ1-4|-|once
CASSQNRATNEKLFF
TGTGCCAGCTCCCAAAACAGAGCAACTAATGAAAAACTGTTTTTT
>TRBV18|TRBJ1-2|TRBD1|-
CASSPGTGRHGYTF
TGTGCCAGCTCACCTGGGACAGGGCGGCATGGCTACACCTTC
>TRBV28|TRBJ2-4|-|-
CASSLIVPGAKNIQYF
TGTGCCAGCAGTTTAATAGTACCGGGGGCCAAAAACATTCAGTACTTC
>TRBV28|TRBJ2-7|-|-
CASIIAGWPYEQYF
TGTGCCAGCATTATCGCAGGGTGGCCCTACGAGCAGTACTTC
>TRBV14|TRBJ1-2|-|-
CASSPVGAGSGYTF
TGTGCCAGCAGCCCAGTGGGTGCAGGGTCTGGCTACACCTTC
>TRBV21-1|TRBJ1-3|-|-
CASSKVPYGGPGNTIYF
TGTGCCAGCAGCAAAGTCCCTTACGGGGGGCCTGGAAACACCATATATTTT
>TRBV28|TRBJ1-1|TRBD1|-
CASSPADRGQGAFF
TGTGCCAGCAGTCCCGCGGACAGGGGGCAAGGAGCTTTCTTT
>TRBV19|TRBJ1-3|-|once
CASSSTYGSGNTIYF
TGTGCCAGTAGTTCTACTTACGGTTCTGGAAACACCATATATTTT
>TRBV5-1|TRBJ2-7|TRBD1|-
CASRLSGTGFSYEQYF
TGCGCCAGCAGGCTGAGTGGGACAGGTTTCTCCTACGAGCAGTACTTC
>TRBV7-8|TRBJ2-7|-|-
CASSFKTNPSSYEQYF
TGTGCCAGCAGCTTCAAGACTAACCCAAGCTCCTACGAGCAGTACTTC
>TRBV27|TRBJ2-7|TRBD1|-
CASSDRVSYEQYF
TGTGCCAGCAGCGACAGGGTCTCCTACGAGCAGTACTTC
>TRBV5-1|TRBJ2-1|TRBD2|-
CASSLDTSGSNEQFF
TGCGCCAGCAGCTTGGACACTAGCGGGAGTAATGAGCAGTTCTTC
>TRBV10-1|TRBJ1-3|-|-
CASSRDSGNTIYF
TGCGCCAGCTCGCGGGATTCTGGAAACACCATATATTTT
>TRBV19|TRBJ2-1|TRBD2|-
CASKEGREGYNEQFF
TGTGCCAGTAAAGAAGGGCGGGAGGGCTACAATGAGCAGTTCTTC
>TRBV7-8|TRBJ1-1|TRBD1|-
CASSTQSGTGKIEAFF
TGTGCCAGCAGCACTCAATCCGGGACAGGGAAGATTGAAGCTTTCTTT
>TRBV24-1|TRBJ2-3|-|-
CATSDPGGTDTQYF
TGTGCCACCAGTGACCCGGGAGGCACAGATACGCAGTATTTT
>TRBV7-9|TRBJ1-5|-|-
CASSFGSSNQPQHF
TGTGCCAGCAGCTTCGGGTCTTCCAATCAGCCCCAGCATTTT
>TRBV10-3|TRBJ2-7|TRBD2|-
CAISEGPREGRTYEQYF
TGTGCCATCAGTGAAGGGCCGAGGGAGGGCCGCACCTACGAGCAGTACTTC
>TRBV5-1|TRBJ1-2|TRBD1|once
CASSLPGTVDGYTF
TGCGCCAGCAGCCTACCCGGGACAGTGGATGGCTACACCTTC
>TRBV15|TRBJ2-7|TRBD2|-
CATSRAGLYYEQYF
TGTGCCACCAGCAGAGCGGGACTATACTACGAGCAGTACTTC
>TRBV25-1|TRBJ1-1|-|-
CASSESRVDRNTEAFF
TGTGCCAGCAGTGAGTCAAGAGTCGACAGGAACACTGAAGCTTTCTTT
>TRBV6-4|TRBJ2-1|TRBD2|few
CASSESGANQNEQFF
TGTGCCAGCAGTGAAAGCGGGGCCAACCAGAATGAGCAGTTCTTC
>TRBV6-1|TRBJ2-3|TRBD2|-
CASSARWGSGGTSTDTQYF
TGTGCCAGCAGTGCCCGTTGGGGTAGCGGGGGGACTAGCACAGATACGCAGTATTTT
>TRBV5-1|TRBJ2-7|TRBD1|-
CASSPGGQAYEQYF
TGCGCCAGCAGCCCCGGGGGACAGGCCTACGAGCAGTACTTC
>TRBV28|TRBJ1-1|-|-
CAVQRGAQNTEAFF
TGTGCCGTTCAGCGGGGGGCGCAAAACACTGAAGCTTTCTTT
>TRBV6-5|TRBJ1-5|-|-
CASSLDRAQPQHF
TGTGCCAGCAGTCTCGATCGCGCACAGCCCCAGCATTTT
>TRBV6-5|TRBJ2-5|-|-
CASSYRGAIGETQYF
TGTGCCAGCAGTTATCGGGGTGCAATTGGGGAGACCCAGTACTTC
>TRBV11-2|TRBJ2-7|-|-
CASSLATYYEQYF
TGTGCCAGCAGCTTAGCGACTTACTACGAGCAGTACTTC
>TRBV7-2|TRBJ1-4|-|-
CASSSRSNLGATNEKLFF
TGTGCCAGCAGCTCTCGATCCAATCTCGGAGCAACTAATGAAAAACTGTTTTTT
>TRBV7-6|TRBJ1-5|-|-
CASPSEGGYSNQPQHF
TGTGCCAGCCCCTCAGAGGGTGGATATAGCAATCAGCCCCAGCATTTT